A single sample is the source of the 27 T cell receptor beta chains below, sequenced in a study of cytomegalovirus exposure and HLA in healthy donors. The table came from immunoSEQ multiplex PCR; TCRdb's copy has only in-frame clones and leaves some out. Of some 120,000 clones listed, approximately 90% were seen once; the top ten hold under 2%. Sequencing was carried out using PBMCs. The receptor source for this set is a woman aged 18-29 years in good health and CMV-seronegative.

J is TRBJ2-7 and V is TRBV27; TRBD1 aligns across 7 bases. The trim removed 2 bases at V and 5 bases at J, leaving 15 bases unmatched. CDR3 size: 17 residues. Per germline, CDR1 MNHEY and CDR2 SMNVEV (reference sequence). The CDR3 sequence: CASSLAYRGQSSDEQYF. CDR3 DNA: TGTGCCAGCAGTTTAGCTTATCGGGGACAGTCGTCGGACGAGCAGTACTTC.

V and J are TRBV10-3 and TRBJ2-1; D not certain. V was shortened by 6 bases and J by 4 bases, with 10 bases between the two germline ends. CDR3 length equals 13 residues. Germline values: CDR1 ENHRY, CDR2 SYGVKD. The CDR3 loop is CAISQNTYNEQFF. CDR3 DNA: TGTGCCATCAGCCAGAATACGTACAATGAGCAGTTCTTC.

The V gene is TRBV5-8, the J gene TRBJ1-1; D is ambiguous. Germline V CDR1 and CDR2: SGHTS, YDEGEE. The ends were cut back, 4 bases at V and 0 bases at J, with 7 bases in the middle. This CDR3 has 13 residues. The CDR3 nucleotides are TGTGCCAGCAGCCGAAACATGAACACTGAAGCTTTCTTT. Translated, it gives CASSRNMNTEAFF.

V and J are TRBV19 and TRBJ2-3; D uncertain. The CDR3 is 14 residues long. CDR1 is LNHDA and CDR2 is SQIVND in the germline V gene (reference sequence). Trimming cost V 3 bases and J 0 bases, with 7 bases left between them. The CDR3 DNA follows: TGTGCCAGTAGTATCTACGGGAGCACAGATACGCAGTATTTT. This encodes CASSIYGSTDTQYF.

The chain joins TRBV6-5 to TRBJ2-7, with unresolved D. The CDR3 extends over 14 amino acids. Trimming cost V 3 bases and J 5 bases, with 14 bases left between them. The germline V gene encodes CDR1 MNHEY and CDR2 SVGAGI. The CDR3 reads CASSYELLSDEQYF. The CDR3 region has the DNA TGTGCCAGCAGTTATGAGTTACTTAGTGACGAGCAGTACTTC.

The chain employs TRBV30 and TRBJ2-7; weak D call: TRBD2 (6 bases). Per the germline V gene, CDR1 is GTSNPN and CDR2 is SVGIG (reference sequence). Trimming cost V 1 base and J 3 bases, with 10 bases left between them. The CDR3 runs to 13 residues. For the CDR3, the DNA is TGTGCCTGGAGTGGGGGGACTGGCTACGAGCAGTACTTC. It is translated as CAWSGGTGYEQYF.

The V and J genes are TRBV7-2 and TRBJ1-1; a weak D match, TRBD1 (6 bases). Germline assignment: CDR1 SGHTA and CDR2 FQGNSA. The CDR3 covers 15 residues. V was trimmed by 3 bases and J by 4 bases, leaving 15 bases between them. The CDR3 DNA reads TGTGCCAGCAGCTTCCAACAGGGATGGAGCACTGAAGCTTTCTTT. Protein sequence: CASSFQQGWSTEAFF.

The rearrangement joins TRBV5-8 to TRBJ2-1; 7 bases line up with TRBD1. The germline CDR1 and CDR2 sequences are SGHTS and YDEGEE. This CDR3 contains 14 residues. The V gene end was trimmed by 9 bases and the J gene end by 8 bases; junction bases not matched to a gene: 14. CDR3 sequence (DNA): TGTGCCACGCCAGCGAGGACAGGACCCTATGAGCAGTTCTTC. It encodes CATPARTGPYEQFF.

J is TRBJ1-1 and V is TRBV2; 8 nucleotides line up with TRBD1. The germline V gene has CDR1 SNHLY and CDR2 FYNNEI. This CDR3 comprises 14 residues. Trimming cost V 11 bases and J 8 bases; bases outside gene matches: 16. For the CDR3, the DNA is TGTGCCGGGAGGACAGGGCCGGGGGTTTGGGAAGCTTTCTTT. As protein: CAGRTGPGVWEAFF.

This sequence joins TRBV13 and TRBJ2-7; 9 bases line up with TRBD2. The CDR3 totals 15 residues. CDR1 is PRHDT and CDR2 is FYEKMQ in the germline V gene (reference sequence). Trimming took 5 bases from V and 0 from J; bases not matched to a gene: 5. The CDR3 coding sequence is TGTGCCAGCAGCCGCCGAGCGGGAGGCTCCTACGAGCAGTACTTC. Its translation: CASSRRAGGSYEQYF.

This rearrangement joins TRBV9 to TRBJ2-3; 9 bases match TRBD2. This CDR3 contains 16 residues. V lost 6 bases and J lost 1; bases outside the gene matches: 9. CDR1 and CDR2 (germline): SGDLS, YYNGEE. This CDR3 is CASTEAGGPGTDTQYF. CDR3 coding DNA: TGTGCCAGCACGGAGGCGGGGGGGCCGGGCACAGATACGCAGTATTTT.

This chain uses TRBV18 with TRBJ1-5; tentatively, D is TRBD1 (5 bases). The germline V and J ends were trimmed by 0 bases and 7 bases, with 16 bases remaining between them. This CDR3 contains 16 residues. Germline CDR1 and CDR2: KGHSH and LQKENI. The CDR3 is CASSPPWQGVMQPQHF. The CDR3 DNA reads TGTGCCAGCTCACCACCGTGGCAGGGTGTGATGCAGCCCCAGCATTTT.

For this clone: The junction departs from germline at one end; a sequencing error may be responsible. The CDR3 DNA reads as TGTGCCAGCAGTGCCGGACAGGGTGGGTCCTGCGAGCAGTACTTC. Its translation: CASSAGQGGSCEQYF. The J gene is TRBJ2-7, the V gene TRBV6-1, with 8 bases identical to TRBD1. Germline CDR1 and CDR2: MNHNS and SASEGT. This CDR3 is 15 amino acids long.

DNA of the CDR3: TGTGCCAGCAGCAACCAGCCGGGACTAGCGTGCACAGATACGCAGTATTTT. Translated, it gives CASSNQPGLACTDTQYF. The chain recombines TRBV21-1 with TRBJ2-3; the table's D call, TRBD2, was not checked against the DNA. TRBV21-1 is noted as a pseudogene. CDR3 length equals 17 residues.

This rearrangement joins TRBV4-3 to TRBJ2-3, with 7 nucleotides matching TRBD2. The junction had 8 bases not matched to a gene; V was cut back by 0 bases and J by 2 bases. CDR1 and CDR2 from the germline V gene are LGHNA and YSLEER. CDR3 length equals 17 residues. The CDR3 DNA follows: TGCGCCAGCAGCCAAGATCTGGCGGGAGTGCCCACAGATACGCAGTATTTT. It translates to CASSQDLAGVPTDTQYF.

V and J are TRBV5-1 and TRBJ2-5; maybe TRBD1 (6 bases). V lost 4 bases and J 4 bases, leaving 11 bases between the germline ends. The CDR3 extends over 13 amino acids. Germline CDR1 is SGHRS and CDR2 is YFSETQ. The CDR3 region is CASSQVRGETQYF. Written as DNA, the CDR3 is TGCGCCAGCAGCCAAGTCAGGGGAGAGACCCAGTACTTC.

The gene calls are TRBV28 and TRBJ1-2; TRBD1 matches 9 bases. Unmatched junction bases numbered 10, after V lost 6 bases and J lost 8 bases. The V gene's germline CDR1 is MDHEN and CDR2 SYDVKM. The CDR3 runs to 14 residues. The CDR3 bases are TGTGCCAGCAGGGCGACAGGGGGGTTGGGCGGCTACACCTTC. Translating it yields CASRATGGLGGYTF.

This clone was detected a few times. The chain couples TRBV4-1 to TRBJ1-2, with TRBD1 as a possible D gene (6 bases). Germline lookup yields CDR1 MGHRA and CDR2 YSYEKL. V lost 1 base, J lost 8 bases, and 17 bases lay in between. The CDR3 has 15 amino acids. The CDR3 coding sequence is TGCGCCAGCAGCCAAGTGGGGCGGCAGGGGCGCGGCTACACCTTC. It is translated as CASSQVGRQGRGYTF.

This clone was recorded only once. The V call is TRBV19, the J call TRBJ2-1, with D hard to call. Germline CDR1 reads LNHDA; CDR2 reads SQIVND (reference sequence). CDR3 length: 15 amino acids. V was shortened by 0 bases and J by 3 bases, with 9 bases between the two germline ends. The chain's CDR3 is CASSIDSASYNEQFF. In nucleotides, the CDR3 is TGTGCCAGTAGTATAGACTCAGCGAGCTACAATGAGCAGTTCTTC.

The chain recombines TRBV9 with TRBJ1-6; no clear D. V dropped 3 bases and J dropped 7 bases, with 8 bases sitting between them. The CDR3 contains 13 residues. Per the germline V gene, CDR1 is SGDLS and CDR2 is YYNGEE. The CDR3: CASSATGNSPLHF. The CDR3 region has the DNA TGTGCCAGCAGCGCGACGGGAAATTCACCCCTCCACTTT.

This chain links TRBV27 with TRBJ2-1; possibly TRBD1 for D (6 bases). V was pared by 5 bases and J by 0 bases, with 17 bases between. The germline V gene has CDR1 MNHEY and CDR2 SMNVEV (reference sequence). CDR3 length: 17 residues. The CDR3 DNA follows: TGTGCCAGCAGTAACAGGGTAGCGCGGAGCTCCTACAATGAGCAGTTCTTC. It encodes CASSNRVARSSYNEQFF.

The J gene is TRBJ2-7, the V gene TRBV7-3; TRBD1 aligns across 8 bases. This CDR3 has 15 amino acids. V trimming: 1 base; J trimming: 5 bases; junction bases outside the gene matches: 7. The germline V gene encodes CDR1 SGHTA and CDR2 FQGTGA. The DNA for the CDR3 is TGTGCCAGCAGCTTAATGGGCAGGGGGCTTGACGAGCAGTACTTC. Translation: CASSLMGRGLDEQYF.

This sequence joins TRBV11-2 and TRBJ2-5; D may be TRBD1 (5 bases). The CDR3 contains 13 residues. V was clipped by 5 bases and J by 2 bases, with 9 bases between them. Germline CDR1 is SGHAT and CDR2 is FQNNGV. In DNA, the CDR3 is TGTGCCAGCAGCGCGGACACTCAAGAGACCCAGTACTTC. The encoded protein is CASSADTQETQYF.

This chain uses TRBV9 with TRBJ2-7; 8 nucleotides agree with TRBD1. The ends lost 3 bases at V and 1 base at J; junction bases unmatched: 6. The CDR3 sequence is 15 residues long. CDR1 is SGDLS, CDR2 YYNGEE, per germline. In nucleotides, the CDR3 is TGTGCCAGCAGCGCTCAGGGGGCGACGTCCTACGAGCAGTACTTC. Amino acid sequence: CASSAQGATSYEQYF.

V gene TRBV7-6 combines with J gene TRBJ2-2, with TRBD2 matching 8 bases. Germline V CDR1 and CDR2: SGHVS, FNYEAQ. With 5 bases clipped from V and 10 bases from J, the junction kept 9 bases outside the gene matches. The CDR3 contains 14 residues. CDR3 in DNA: TGTGCCAGCAGCCCGGGGGGGCGGGGTGTGGAGCTGTTTTTT. It specifies CASSPGGRGVELFF.

The chain joins TRBV30 to TRBJ1-2; D is uncertain. The V gene lost 3 bases and the J gene lost 8 bases, with 13 bases spanning the gap. CDR1 and CDR2 (germline): GTSNPN, SVGIG (reference sequence). The CDR3 runs 12 residues. The CDR3 is CAWSAQSNGYTF. As DNA, the CDR3 is TGTGCCTGGAGCGCACAGTCGAACGGCTACACCTTC.

The V gene is TRBV6-1, the J gene TRBJ2-7; 7 nucleotides line up with TRBD2. Germline V gives CDR1 MNHNS, CDR2 SASEGT. V gave up 1 base and J gave up 7 bases; unmatched junction bases: 7. The CDR3 sequence is 14 residues long. As DNA, the CDR3 is TGTGCCAGCAGTGAAGGGCCCCGGGGGGAAGAGCAGTACTTC. It codes for CASSEGPRGEEQYF.